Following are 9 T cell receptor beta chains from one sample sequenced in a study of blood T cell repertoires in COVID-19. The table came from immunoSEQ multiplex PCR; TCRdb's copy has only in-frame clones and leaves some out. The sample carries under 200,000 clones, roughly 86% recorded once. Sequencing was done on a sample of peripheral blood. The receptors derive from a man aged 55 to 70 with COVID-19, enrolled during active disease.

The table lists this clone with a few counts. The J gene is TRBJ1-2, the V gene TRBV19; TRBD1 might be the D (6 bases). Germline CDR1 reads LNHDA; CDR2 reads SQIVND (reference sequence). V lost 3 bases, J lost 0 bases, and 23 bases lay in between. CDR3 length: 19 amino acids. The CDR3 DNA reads TGTGCCAGTAGTATCCTCGCGACAGGACCTAACCGAGCTAACTATGGCTACACCTTC. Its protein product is CASSILATGPNRANYGYTF. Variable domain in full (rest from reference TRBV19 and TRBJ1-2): DGGITQSPKYLFRKEGQNVTLSCEQNLNHDAMYWYRQDPGQGLRLIYYSQIVNDFQKGDIAEGYSVSREKKESFPLTVTSAQKNPTAFYLCASSILATGPNRANYGYTFGSGTRLTVV.

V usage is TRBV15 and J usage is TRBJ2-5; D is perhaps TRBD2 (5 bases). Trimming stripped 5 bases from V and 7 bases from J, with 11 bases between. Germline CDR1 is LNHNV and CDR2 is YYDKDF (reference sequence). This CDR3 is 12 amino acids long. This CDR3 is CATSPGLGTQYF. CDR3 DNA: TGTGCCACCAGCCCGGGATTGGGGACCCAGTACTTC.

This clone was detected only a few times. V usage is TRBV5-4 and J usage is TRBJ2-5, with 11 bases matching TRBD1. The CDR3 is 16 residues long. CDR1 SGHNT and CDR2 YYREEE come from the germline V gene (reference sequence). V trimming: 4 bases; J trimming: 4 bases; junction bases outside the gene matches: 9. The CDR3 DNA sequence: TGTGCCAGCAGCCCTCAAGGGACAGGGGGAAGAGAGACCCAGTACTTC. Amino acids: CASSPQGTGGRETQYF.

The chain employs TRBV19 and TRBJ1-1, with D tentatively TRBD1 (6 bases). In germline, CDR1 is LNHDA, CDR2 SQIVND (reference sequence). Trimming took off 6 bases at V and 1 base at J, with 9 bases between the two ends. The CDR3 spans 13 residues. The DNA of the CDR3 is TGTGCCAGTAGCGACAGGCCGAACACTGAAGCTTTCTTT. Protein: CASSDRPNTEAFF.

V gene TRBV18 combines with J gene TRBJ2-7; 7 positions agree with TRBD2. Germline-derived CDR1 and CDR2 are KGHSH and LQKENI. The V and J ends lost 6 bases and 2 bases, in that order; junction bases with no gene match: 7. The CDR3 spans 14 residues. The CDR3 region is CASSSGTNTYEQYF. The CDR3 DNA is TGTGCCAGCTCCTCTGGGACTAACACCTACGAGCAGTACTTC.

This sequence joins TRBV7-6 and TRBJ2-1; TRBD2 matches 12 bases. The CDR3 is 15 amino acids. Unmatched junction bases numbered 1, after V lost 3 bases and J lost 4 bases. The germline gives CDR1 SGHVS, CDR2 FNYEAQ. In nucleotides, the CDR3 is TGTGCCAGCAGCTTCGGACTAGCGGGATACAATGAGCAGTTCTTC. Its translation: CASSFGLAGYNEQFF.

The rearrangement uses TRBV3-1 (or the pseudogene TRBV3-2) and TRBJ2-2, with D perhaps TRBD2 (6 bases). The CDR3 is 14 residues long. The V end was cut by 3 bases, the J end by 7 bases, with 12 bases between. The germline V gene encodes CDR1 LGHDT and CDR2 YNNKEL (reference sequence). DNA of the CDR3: TGTGCCAGCAGCCACGGGACTCCCGGCGGGGAGCTGTTTTTT. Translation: CASSHGTPGGELFF.

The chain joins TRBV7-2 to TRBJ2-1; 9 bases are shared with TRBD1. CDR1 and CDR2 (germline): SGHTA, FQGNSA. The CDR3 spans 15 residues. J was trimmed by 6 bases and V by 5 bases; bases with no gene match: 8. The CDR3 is CASSEQGAGGNEQFF. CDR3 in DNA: TGTGCCAGCAGCGAACAGGGGGCCGGGGGCAATGAGCAGTTCTTC. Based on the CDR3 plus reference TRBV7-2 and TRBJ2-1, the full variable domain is GAGVSQSPSNKVTEKGKDVELRCDPISGHTALYWYRQSLGQGLEFLIYFQGNSAPDKSGLPSDRFSAERTGGSVSTLTIQRTQQEDSAVYLCASSEQGAGGNEQFFGPGTRLTVL.

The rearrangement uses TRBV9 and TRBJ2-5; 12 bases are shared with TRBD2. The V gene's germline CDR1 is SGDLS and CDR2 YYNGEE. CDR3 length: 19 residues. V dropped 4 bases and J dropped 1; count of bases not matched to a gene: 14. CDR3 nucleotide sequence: TGTGCCAGCAGCTTCGGACTAGCGGGACTCGGGGGCCTCCAAGAGACCCAGTACTTC. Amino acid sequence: CASSFGLAGLGGLQETQYF. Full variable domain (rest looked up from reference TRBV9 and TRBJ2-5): DSGVTQTPKHLITATGQRVTLRCSPRSGDLSVYWYQQSLDQGLQFLIQYYNGEERAKGNILERFSAQQFPDLHSELNLSSLELGDSALYFCASSFGLAGLGGLQETQYFGPGTRLLVL.